Many counts were recorded for the clone carrying this T cell receptor (beta chain). The sample belongs to a study of regulatory T cells in long-lasting Graves disease. Described time point: newly diagnosed GD, antithyroid drugs for less than 3 months. PBMCs were the source of the RNA used for TCR sequencing. Libraries of TCR beta came from iRepertoire HTBI primers plus Arm-PCR of CDR3 regions. TCRdb reprocessed the multiplex PCR reads with MiXCR, giving one entry per CDR3 protein. Among more than 400,000 distinct CDR3 sequences listed, approximately 16% were seen once. The CDR3 covers 15 residues. Trimming removed 3 bases from V and 0 bases from J, with 12 bases in between. Germline CDR1 reads SEHNR; CDR2 reads FQNEAQ (reference sequence). These records were also assigned to another study, of T cells in Graves' hyperthyroidism and ophthalmopathy.

The genes are TRBV7-9 and TRBJ2-7, with D tentatively TRBD2 (6 bases). This TCR was recovered from a woman aged 25-40 years with Graves disease. The source material was peripheral blood mononuclear cells (PBMCs), sampled at new diagnosis, from a patient treated with antithyroid drugs. The CDR3 loop reads CASSFSSDFSYEQYF. The CDR3 bases are TGTGCCAGCAGCTTTTCTAGCGACTTCTCCTACGAGCAGTACTTC.